The clone carrying this T cell receptor (beta chain) was recorded at least ten times. This specimen comes from a study of CD8+CD57+ T cells in acquired aplastic anemia. CDR3 size: 15 residues. V gave up 3 bases and J gave up 12 bases, with 24 bases separating them. Looked up from germline, CDR1 is SGHVS and CDR2 is FQNEAQ. Both TCR beta VDJ combination and CDR3 sequence profiling were carried out. Genomic DNA was the template for this profiling. TCRdb processed the reads anew with MiXCR; each CDR3 protein has one entry. The sample carries about 160,000 distinct CDR3 sequences, around 40% recorded once.

The source of this sequence is a human donor in good health. Sample: sorted CD4+, CD8+, or CD8+CD57+ T cells (not recorded which) from PBMCs. The genes are TRBV7-8 and TRBJ2-7, with a possible D match to TRBD2 (6 bases). The chain's CDR3 is CASSLGPQRENRAYF. The CDR3 DNA follows: TGTGCCAGCAGCTTGGGGCCCCAACGGGAGAACCGAGCGTACTTC.